There are many counts of the clone carrying this T cell receptor beta chain. The antigen is not known. The TCR beta CDR3 regions underwent amplification using RNA transcripts as the source. A set of HTBI primers served as the primers for a first-round RT-PCR of the TCR CDR3. TCRdb fed the multiplex PCR reads into MiXCR, producing one record per CDR3 protein. This sample has 360,000 or so distinct CDR3 sequences; 19% occur once, and the top ten carry 3.7%. This specimen comes from a study of T cells in Graves' hyperthyroidism and ophthalmopathy. Findings and limits, study-wide: The model's output predicted ophthalmopathy at a median of about 5.9 months prior to onset.

Germline-derived CDR1 and CDR2 are SNHLY and FYNNEI. Trimming removed 0 bases from V and 5 bases from J, with 10 bases in between. The CDR3 is made up of 15 amino acids. Material for sequencing was blood. This chain connects TRBV2 to TRBJ2-2, with a weak D call TRBD1 (5 bases). The source of this sequence is a woman aged 18 to 35 with Graves' hyperthyroidism. The CDR3: CASSEAPYRTGELFF. CDR3 nucleotides: TGTGCCAGCAGTGAAGCACCGTACAGGACCGGGGAGCTGTTTTTT.